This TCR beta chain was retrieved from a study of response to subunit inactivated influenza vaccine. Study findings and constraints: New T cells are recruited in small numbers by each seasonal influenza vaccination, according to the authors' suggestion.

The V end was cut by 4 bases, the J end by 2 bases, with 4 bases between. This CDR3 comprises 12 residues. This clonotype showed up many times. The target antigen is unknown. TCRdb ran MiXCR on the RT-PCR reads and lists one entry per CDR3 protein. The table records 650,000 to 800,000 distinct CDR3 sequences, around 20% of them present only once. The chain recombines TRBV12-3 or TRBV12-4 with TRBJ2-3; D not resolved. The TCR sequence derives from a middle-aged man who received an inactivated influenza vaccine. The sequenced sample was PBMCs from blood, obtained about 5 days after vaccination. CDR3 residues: CASSSFTDTQYF. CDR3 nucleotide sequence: TGTGCCAGCAGTTCCTTCACAGATACGCAGTATTTT.